The rows below give T cell receptor beta chains drawn from one sample of a study of liver allograft versus peripheral blood T cells. TCRdb re-called the reads through MiXCR, storing one row per CDR3 protein. The sample contains under 3,000 distinct CDR3 sequences, about 17% of which appear only once. These receptors all come from a human patient who had a liver transplant. The T cells may partly be graft donor cells. Both conserved end residues are part of each CDR3. Each record gives: D gene, V gene, clone size, J gene, CDR3 DNA, CDR3 protein. The D gene is left open where the match is weak. Clone size is stated in some rows and not others, as once, few, many or a class when expanded.

>.|TRBV19|medium-sized|TRBJ1-1
TGTGCCAGTAGTAGGAAGGGGTTGGGGAACACTGAAGCTTTCTTT
CASSRKGLGNTEAFF
>.|TRBV6-1|many|TRBJ2-7
TGTGCCAGCAGTGAAGGCCAGACCAGTTCCTACGAGCAGTACTTC
CASSEGQTSSYEQYF
>.|TRBV9|few|TRBJ1-1
TGTGCCAGCAGCGTAGGTCCTGAAGCTTTCTTT
CASSVGPEAFF
>.|TRBV15|medium-sized|TRBJ2-7
TGTGCCACCAGCAGAGAGAACACCCCCTACGAGCAGTACTTC
CATSRENTPYEQYF
>TRBD1|TRBV24-1|medium-sized|TRBJ2-2
TGTGCCACCAAGGGGGCGACCGGGGAGCTGTTTTTT
CATKGATGELFF
>.|TRBV28|.|TRBJ2-6
TGTGCCAGCAGTTTCTCAGCTAACTCTGGGGCCAACGTCCTGACTTTC
CASSFSANSGANVLTF
>TRBD1|TRBV5-4|medium-sized|TRBJ2-3
TGTGCCAGCAGCCCCGGGACAGGGCATATAGATACGCAGTATTTT
CASSPGTGHIDTQYF
>TRBD2|TRBV5-6|many|TRBJ2-3
TGTGCCAGCACTCGGATTGGACTAGCGGGAGATACGCAGTATTTT
CASTRIGLAGDTQYF
>.|TRBV24-1|medium-sized|TRBJ1-5
TGTGCCACCAGTGATTTGCCCGGAGGGCCCCAGCATTTT
CATSDLPGGPQHF
>TRBD2|TRBV27|medium-sized|TRBJ2-5
TGTGCCAGCAGTCCCCGGACTAGCGGGAAGGGAGAGACCCAGTACTTC
CASSPRTSGKGETQYF
>TRBD1|TRBV27|medium-sized|TRBJ1-2
TGTGCCAGCAGTGAAGACAGGGGCGACTATGGCTACACCTTC
CASSEDRGDYGYTF
>.|TRBV10-3|medium-sized|TRBJ1-5
TGTGCCATCAGTGAGGGCGGCAATCAGCCCCAGCATTTT
CAISEGGNQPQHF
>.|TRBV20-1|few|TRBJ2-2
TGCAGTGCTGCCGGAGGGACCGGGGAGCTGTTTTTT
CSAAGGTGELFF
>.|TRBV7-9|medium-sized|TRBJ2-2
TGTGCCAGCAGCGGGAAGGGCGAGACCACCGGGGAGCTGTTTTTT
CASSGKGETTGELFF
>TRBD1|TRBV9|few|TRBJ1-3
TGTGCCAGCAGCGGACCAGGGGGCTCTGGAAACACCATATATTTT
CASSGPGGSGNTIYF
>.|TRBV14|few|TRBJ2-3
TGTGCCAGCAGCCATGGTTTTGGGGATACGCAGTATTTT
CASSHGFGDTQYF
>.|TRBV9|.|TRBJ1-1
TGTGCCAGCAGTTCCCGGGACACTGAAGCTTTCTTT
CASSSRDTEAFF
>.|TRBV20-1|many|TRBJ1-1
TGCAGTGCTAGAGCCAGGGACACTGAAGCTTTCTTT
CSARARDTEAFF
>TRBD1|TRBV9|medium-sized|TRBJ1-1
TGTGCCAGCAGCCGACAGGGGCCTAACACTGAAGCTTTCTTT
CASSRQGPNTEAFF
>TRBD2|TRBV7-6|.|TRBJ2-3
TGTGCCAGCAGCTTATCTAGCGGGATTTATGGTGATACGCAGTATTTT
CASSLSSGIYGDTQYF
>TRBD2|TRBV12-3/TRBV12-4|.|TRBJ2-1
TGTGCCAGCTCCCTGGGAGGGAATGAGCAGTTCTTC
CASSLGGNEQFF
>TRBD1|TRBV27|medium-sized|TRBJ1-2
TGTGCCAGCAGTTTCGCCAGCAGGGGGCTTAAGGGCTACACCTTC
CASSFASRGLKGYTF
>.|TRBV14|medium-sized|TRBJ1-1
TGTGCCAGCAGCCTTTACAGGGACACTGAAGCTTTCTTT
CASSLYRDTEAFF
>TRBD1|TRBV5-5|medium-sized|TRBJ1-1
TGTGCCAGCAGCTTGCGGGGGGACAGGTTGAACACTGAAGCTTTCTTT
CASSLRGDRLNTEAFF
>TRBD2|TRBV7-9|few|TRBJ2-7
TGTGCCAGCAGCGCGGGGGGCTGGTACGAGCAGTACTTC
CASSAGGWYEQYF